Below are 22 T cell receptor beta chains sequenced from a single sample in a study of T-cell reconstitution after alpha-beta-depleted transplantation in children. Unique molecular identifiers were incorporated into the prepared TCRbeta library. TCRdb independently ran MiXCR on the PCR reads; one entry per CDR3 protein. The data show 450,000 to 600,000 distinct CDR3 sequences, around 20% seen once. Sequenced material: PBMCs from the stem cell graft donor, taken from the stem cell graft. The receptor source for this set is a human donor who donated a stem cell graft to a child with acute lymphoblastic leukemia.

This sequence joins TRBV5-8 and TRBJ2-5, with D possibly being TRBD2 (6 bases). The ends were cut back, 4 bases at V and 8 bases at J, with 18 bases in the middle. Per germline, CDR1 SGHTS and CDR2 YDEGEE. The CDR3 totals 14 residues. The CDR3 coding sequence is TGTGCCAGCAGCGGAGGGAACCTCGCGGGAACCCAGTACTTC. Amino acids: CASSGGNLAGTQYF.

The chain couples TRBV20-1 to TRBJ2-1; tentatively, D is TRBD2 (6 bases). The CDR3 loop spans 13 amino acids. With 6 bases removed from V and 7 bases from J, the gap between germline ends came to 16 bases. The germline gives CDR1 DFQATT, CDR2 SNEGSKA (reference sequence). CDR3 region: CSAERAGRNEQFF. The CDR3, as DNA: TGCAGTGCAGAGAGGGCGGGAAGGAATGAGCAGTTCTTC.

The chain joins TRBV2 to TRBJ2-7; 9 bases fit TRBD1. The CDR3 runs 13 residues. CDR1 is SNHLY, CDR2 FYNNEI, per germline. The trim removed 7 bases at V and 4 bases at J, leaving 5 bases unmatched. CDR3 coding DNA: TGTGCCAGCACTGGGGACAGGGTGTACGAGCAGTACTTC. Protein sequence: CASTGDRVYEQYF.

This clonotype showed up just once. The chain combines TRBV19 with TRBJ2-1, with D perhaps TRBD2 (6 bases). V lost 1 base to trimming and J lost 4 bases, with 11 bases between them. The CDR3 extends over 15 amino acids. Germline V gene data show CDR1 as LNHDA and CDR2 as SQIVND (reference sequence). CDR3 sequence (DNA): TGTGCCAGTAGTATAGCAGCGGGTGGGTACAATGAGCAGTTCTTC. Protein sequence: CASSIAAGGYNEQFF.

The rearrangement uses TRBV27 and TRBJ1-2, with a tentative D call TRBD1 (6 bases). This CDR3 has 16 amino acids. Trimming shortened V by 3 bases and J by 6 bases, and 20 bases separated the two germline ends. From germline, CDR1 is MNHEY and CDR2 SMNVEV (reference sequence). The CDR3 DNA sequence: TGTGCCAGCAGTTTGTCGGGGGGCAGGACCCCAGATGGCTACACCTTC. Translated: CASSLSGGRTPDGYTF.

The table lists this clonotype with many counts. The chain links TRBV5-1 to TRBJ2-7, with D maybe TRBD1 (5 bases). The CDR3 contains 13 residues. V lost 4 bases, J lost 4 bases, and 12 bases lay in between. Germline CDR1 is SGHRS and CDR2 is YFSETQ. This CDR3 is CASSPDTLYEQYF. CDR3 DNA sequence: TGCGCCAGCAGCCCGGACACGTTATACGAGCAGTACTTC.

This clonotype appeared a few times. The rearrangement links TRBV3-1 to TRBJ1-5; D is undetermined. The CDR3 is 15 residues long. Between the trimmed V and J ends, which lost 1 base and 3 bases, there was a span of 10 bases. Germline V gene lookup returns CDR1 LGHDT and CDR2 YNNKEL (reference sequence). CDR3 in DNA: TGTGCCAGCAGCCAAGTTCCGAATCCCAATCAGCCCCAGCATTTT. Its translation is CASSQVPNPNQPQHF. Looking up the rest from reference TRBV3-1 and TRBJ1-5 gives the full variable domain: DTAVSQTPKYLVTQMGNDKSIKCEQNLGHDTMYWYKQDSKKFLKIMFSYNNKELIINETVPNRFSPKSPDKAHLNLHINSLELGDSAVYFCASSQVPNPNQPQHFGDGTRLSIL.

The V and J genes are TRBV12-3 or TRBV12-4 and TRBJ1-1; TRBD1 might be the D (6 bases). Trimming cost V 9 bases and J 1 base, with 9 bases left between them. The CDR3 spans 12 residues. Here the CDR3 reads CARLQGNTEAFF. The DNA of the CDR3 is TGTGCCAGACTACAGGGGAACACTGAAGCTTTCTTT.

This clonotype came up a few times. The chain has TRBV5-6 and TRBJ2-7; D gene unclear. Germline CDR1 is SGHDT and CDR2 is YYEEEE. The CDR3 has 13 amino acids. V dropped 4 bases and J dropped 3 bases, with 11 bases sitting between them. In nucleotides, the CDR3 is TGTGCCAGCAGCCCGGTTGACCGCTACGAGCAGTACTTC. This encodes CASSPVDRYEQYF.

The chain carries TRBV7-3 and TRBJ2-1, with TRBD2 matching over 7 bases. This CDR3 has 16 residues. CDR1 SGHTA and CDR2 FQGTGA come from the germline V gene. The V segment lost 5 bases and the J segment 3 bases; nucleotides outside the gene matches: 10. CDR3 sequence reads: CASSRGSGWNYNEQFF. The CDR3 DNA is TGTGCCAGCAGCCGAGGTAGCGGGTGGAACTACAATGAGCAGTTCTTC.

This chain links TRBV7-9 with TRBJ2-7; perhaps TRBD2 as D (6 bases). CDR1 is SEHNR, CDR2 FQNEAQ, per germline (reference sequence). V lost 2 bases to trimming and J lost 4 bases, with 21 bases between them. This CDR3 contains 17 residues. DNA of the CDR3: TGTGCCAGCAGCTTAAGTGACCGGGGTGGAAGCGGGTACGAGCAGTACTTC. Residues: CASSLSDRGGSGYEQYF.

This clonotype was picked up one time. The rearrangement links TRBV7-9 to TRBJ2-1; D is unresolved. Germline loops: CDR1 SEHNR, CDR2 FQNEAQ (reference sequence). V was cut by 5 bases and J by 0 bases, with 11 bases left in between. The CDR3 runs 15 residues. The CDR3 reads CASSNAVSSYNEQFF. DNA of the CDR3: TGTGCCAGCAGCAACGCGGTGAGCTCCTACAATGAGCAGTTCTTC.

The chain has TRBV9 and TRBJ1-1; 7 bases are a match to TRBD1. With 3 bases clipped from V and 6 bases from J, the junction kept 5 bases outside the gene matches. This CDR3 has 13 amino acids. Looked up from germline, CDR1 is SGDLS and CDR2 is YYNGEE. CDR3 bases: TGTGCCAGCAGCGAGACAGGGAGCCCTGAAGCTTTCTTT. It specifies CASSETGSPEAFF.

This chain uses TRBV3-1 with TRBJ2-2, with D possibly matching TRBD2 (6 bases). The ends were cut back, 4 bases at V and 6 bases at J, with 21 bases in the middle. Germline loops: CDR1 LGHDT, CDR2 YNNKEL (reference sequence). This CDR3 region has 17 residues. The CDR3 loop is CASSPLSRMGEAGELFF. The CDR3 bases are TGTGCCAGCAGCCCTCTTTCCAGAATGGGGGAGGCCGGGGAGCTGTTTTTT.

This chain links TRBV27 with TRBJ2-7, with TRBD2 matching over 13 bases. Trimming cost V 6 bases and J 3 bases; bases outside gene matches: 5. Germline CDR1 and CDR2: MNHEY and SMNVEV (reference sequence). The CDR3 contains 15 residues. The CDR3 here is CASRLAGGPLYEQYF. CDR3 bases: TGTGCCAGCAGACTAGCGGGAGGGCCTCTCTACGAGCAGTACTTC.

The sample holds a few counts of this clonotype. The genes are TRBV9 and TRBJ1-1; D gene uncertain. Germline V gene lookup returns CDR1 SGDLS and CDR2 YYNGEE. Trimming removed 4 bases at V and 1 base at J, with 8 bases between. This CDR3 has 13 amino acids. The CDR3 loop is CASSSFKNTEAFF. CDR3 nucleotide sequence: TGTGCCAGCAGCAGTTTTAAGAACACTGAAGCTTTCTTT.

The chain has TRBV29-1 and TRBJ2-7; D is unclear. CDR1 and CDR2 (germline): SQVTM, ANQGSEA. The CDR3 spans 14 residues. Deletions cut 7 bases from V and 6 bases from J, with 22 bases between. The CDR3 region has the DNA TGCAGCGCCCGAAAAGGCACCATCCCCCCCGAGCAGTACTTC. Translating it yields CSARKGTIPPEQYF.

The V and J genes are TRBV29-1 and TRBJ2-1; 8 nucleotides align to TRBD2. V shed 0 bases, J shed 10 bases, and the junction held 2 bases outside the gene matches. Germline V CDR1 and CDR2: SQVTM, ANQGSEA. The CDR3 has 12 amino acids. The CDR3 here is CSVEDLAGEQFF. The CDR3 bases are TGCAGCGTTGAAGATCTAGCGGGCGAGCAGTTCTTC.

The chain employs TRBV20-1 and TRBJ2-1; D unresolved. V was clipped by 4 bases and J by 7 bases, with 17 bases between them. The CDR3 length is 14 residues. Germline V gives CDR1 DFQATT, CDR2 SNEGSKA (reference sequence). For the CDR3, the DNA is TGCAGTGCTAATCTCCCCCTTTCATGGAATGAGCAGTTCTTC. This codes for CSANLPLSWNEQFF.

The chain uses TRBV30 and TRBJ1-5; 8 bases match TRBD1. The CDR3 has 13 residues. J lost 9 bases, V lost 6 bases, and 10 bases had no gene match. Germline lookup yields CDR1 GTSNPN and CDR2 SVGIG (reference sequence). The DNA of the CDR3 is TGTGCCTGCTGGACAGGGTCGGATGTGCCCCAGCATTTT. Its protein is CACWTGSDVPQHF.

This clonotype was counted between two and nine times. The V call is TRBV12-3 or TRBV12-4, the J call TRBJ1-1, with TRBD1 matching 8 bases. CDR3 length equals 14 residues. The V segment lost 10 bases and the J segment 3 bases; nucleotides outside the gene matches: 10. For the CDR3, the DNA is TGTGCCACCGGACAGGGACTGGGAGACACTGAAGCTTTCTTT. Its translation: CATGQGLGDTEAFF.

The rearrangement uses TRBV7-8 and TRBJ2-5, with 9 bases aligning to TRBD2. V dropped 5 bases and J dropped 2; count of bases not matched to a gene: 12. CDR3 size: 17 residues. CDR1 and CDR2 (germline): SGHVS, FQNEAQ. The CDR3 reads CASSPTRLSGGQETQYF. CDR3 bases: TGTGCCAGCAGCCCCACGCGGCTTAGCGGGGGACAAGAGACCCAGTACTTC. Combining the CDR3 with reference TRBV7-8 and TRBJ2-5 gives the whole variable domain GAGVSQSPRYKVAKRGQDVALRCDPISGHVSLFWYQQALGQGPEFLTYFQNEAQLDKSGLPSDRFFAERPEGSVSTLKIQRTQQEDSAVYLCASSPTRLSGGQETQYFGPGTRLLVL.